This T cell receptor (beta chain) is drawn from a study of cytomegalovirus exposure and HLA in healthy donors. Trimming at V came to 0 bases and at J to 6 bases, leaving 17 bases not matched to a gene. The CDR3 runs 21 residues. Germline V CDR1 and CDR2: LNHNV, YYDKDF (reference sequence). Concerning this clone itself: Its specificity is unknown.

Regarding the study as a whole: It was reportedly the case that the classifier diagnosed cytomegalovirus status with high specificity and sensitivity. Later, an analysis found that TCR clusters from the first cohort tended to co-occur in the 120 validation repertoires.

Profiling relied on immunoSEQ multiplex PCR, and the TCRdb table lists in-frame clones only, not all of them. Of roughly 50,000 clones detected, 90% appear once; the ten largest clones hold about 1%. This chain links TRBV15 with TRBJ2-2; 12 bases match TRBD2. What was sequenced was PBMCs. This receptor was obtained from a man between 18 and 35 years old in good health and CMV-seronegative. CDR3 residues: CATSRDTIGEWTSGAPGELFF. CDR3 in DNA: TGTGCCACCAGCAGAGATACAATAGGAGAGTGGACTAGCGGGGCCCCCGGGGAGCTGTTTTTT.